Listed here are 10 T cell receptor beta chains from one sample, sequenced in a study of T cell changes during pregnancy in multiple sclerosis. Assay used: immunoSEQ multiplex PCR; TCRdb lists only in-frame clones, some missing. The data contain 65,000 to 85,000 clones, roughly 91% of them singletons. Sample: peripheral blood, taken in the third trimester of pregnancy. These receptors all stem from a female donor with multiple sclerosis, enrolled in a pregnancy study.

The rearrangement links TRBV2 to TRBJ1-1; a possible D gene is TRBD1 (5 bases). CDR3 length: 13 amino acids. Germline CDR1 reads SNHLY; CDR2 reads FYNNEI. V dropped 5 bases and J dropped 7 bases, with 14 bases sitting between them. CDR3 residues: CASSSPWRGEAFF. The DNA for the CDR3 is TGTGCCAGCAGTAGCCCCTGGAGGGGTGAAGCTTTCTTT.

The V gene is TRBV4-2, the J gene TRBJ2-7, with 10 bases that match TRBD1. The CDR3 loop spans 16 amino acids. The V segment lost 0 bases and the J segment 7 bases; nucleotides outside the gene matches: 9. Germline assignment: CDR1 LGHNA and CDR2 YNFKEQ. CDR3 amino acids: CASSQDTGTGAEEQYF. CDR3 DNA sequence: TGTGCCAGCAGCCAAGATACTGGGACAGGGGCCGAAGAGCAGTACTTC.

The genes are TRBV4-1 and TRBJ2-1; 8 nucleotides align to TRBD2. This CDR3 is built from 17 residues. Germline V CDR1 and CDR2: MGHRA, YSYEKL. With V trimmed by 0 bases and J by 0 bases, 4 bases remained unmatched. The CDR3 DNA follows: TGCGCCAGCAGCCAAGAGCCCGGGGGGGGCTCCTACAATGAGCAGTTCTTC. Its translation: CASSQEPGGGSYNEQFF.

A single count supports this clone. This chain uses TRBV30 with TRBJ1-1, with unresolved D. Trimming removed 1 base from V and 1 base from J, with 7 bases in between. Germline-derived CDR1 and CDR2 are GTSNPN and SVGIG (reference sequence). This CDR3 spans 13 amino acids. The CDR3 reads CAWSGQENTEAFF. The CDR3 region has the DNA TGTGCCTGGAGTGGTCAGGAGAACACTGAAGCTTTCTTT.

V gene TRBV9 combines with J gene TRBJ2-3, with D possibly TRBD1 on 6 matching bases. The germline V gene encodes CDR1 SGDLS and CDR2 YYNGEE. Trimming left V 5 bases short and J 1 base short, with 11 bases between. This CDR3 is 14 amino acids long. The CDR3 reads CASSIKGGTDTQYF. The CDR3 nucleotides read TGTGCCAGCAGTATTAAGGGGGGCACAGATACGCAGTATTTT.

This sequence joins TRBV29-1 and TRBJ2-1; 12 nucleotides agree with TRBD2. The V gene's germline CDR1 is SQVTM and CDR2 ANQGSEA. The CDR3 has 14 residues. The V segment lost 3 bases and the J segment 8 bases; nucleotides outside the gene matches: 5. Written as DNA, the CDR3 is TGCAGCGTTGACTGGACTAGCGGGGTATATGAGCAGTTCTTC. Translation gives CSVDWTSGVYEQFF.

The CDR3 spells CASSYSFGTGDEKLFF. CDR3 sequence (DNA): TGTGCCAGCAGTTACTCGTTTGGGACAGGGGATGAAAAACTGTTTTTT. The J gene is TRBJ1-4, the V gene TRBV6-5; TRBD1 aligns across 10 bases. The CDR3 has 16 amino acids. Germline V gene data show CDR1 as MNHEY and CDR2 as SVGAGI. V lost 0 bases, J lost 6 bases, and 4 bases stayed unmatched.

In this sample, this clone turned up once. This sequence joins TRBV2 and TRBJ2-3, with D possibly TRBD1 on 8 matching bases. Germline V gives CDR1 SNHLY, CDR2 FYNNEI. V was pared by 6 bases and J by 3 bases, with 16 bases between. The CDR3 spans 15 residues. The CDR3 nucleotides read TGTGCCAGCAGCGCCGACAGGGGAGGGACAGATACGCAGTATTTT. Translation: CASSADRGGTDTQYF.

This clone was seen once. J is TRBJ2-3 and V is TRBV6-4; TRBD2 agrees at 8 bases. With 4 bases clipped from V and 2 bases from J, the junction kept 5 bases outside the gene matches. The CDR3 consists of 15 residues. Germline lookup yields CDR1 MRHNA and CDR2 SNTAGT. The CDR3 nucleotides are TGTGCCAGCAGTGTTTTAGCGGGGTCCACAGATACGCAGTATTTT. Protein sequence: CASSVLAGSTDTQYF.

The rearrangement uses TRBV7-3 and TRBJ2-1; D remains ambiguous. Trimming cost V 5 bases and J 0 bases, with 11 bases left between them. Germline V lookup: CDR1 SGHTA, CDR2 FQGTGA. The CDR3 contains 15 residues. DNA of the CDR3: TGTGCCAGCAGCGTAAGGCGGAGCTCCTACAATGAGCAGTTCTTC. Residues: CASSVRRSSYNEQFF.